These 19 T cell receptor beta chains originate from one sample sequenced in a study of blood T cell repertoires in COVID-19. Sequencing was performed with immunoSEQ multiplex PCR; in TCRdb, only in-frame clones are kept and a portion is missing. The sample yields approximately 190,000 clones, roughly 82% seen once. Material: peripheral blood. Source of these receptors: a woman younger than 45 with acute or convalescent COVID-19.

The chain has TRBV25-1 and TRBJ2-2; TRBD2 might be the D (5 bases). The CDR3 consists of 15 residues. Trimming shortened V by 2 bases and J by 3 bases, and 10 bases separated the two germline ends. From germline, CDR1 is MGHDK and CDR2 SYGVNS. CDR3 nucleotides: TGTGCCAGCAGTGAAGGCCTAGCTCACACCGGGGAGCTGTTTTTT. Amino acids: CASSEGLAHTGELFF.

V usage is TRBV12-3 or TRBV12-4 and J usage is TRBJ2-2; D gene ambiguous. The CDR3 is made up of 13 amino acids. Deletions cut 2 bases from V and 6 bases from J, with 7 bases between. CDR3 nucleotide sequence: TGTGCCAGCAGTTTATTAGAGGCCGGGGAGCTGTTTTTT. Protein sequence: CASSLLEAGELFF.

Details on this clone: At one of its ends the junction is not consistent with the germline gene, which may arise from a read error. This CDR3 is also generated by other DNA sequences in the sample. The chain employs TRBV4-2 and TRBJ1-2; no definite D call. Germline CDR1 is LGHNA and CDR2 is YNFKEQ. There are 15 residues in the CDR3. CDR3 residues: CASSQAPGTDYGYTF. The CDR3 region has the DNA TGTGCCAGCAGCCAAGCCCCGGGAACGGACTATGGCTACACCTTT.

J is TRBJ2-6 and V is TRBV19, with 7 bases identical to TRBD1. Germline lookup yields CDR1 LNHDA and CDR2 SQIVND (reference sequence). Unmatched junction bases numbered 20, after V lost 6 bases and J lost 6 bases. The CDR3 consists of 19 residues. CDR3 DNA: TGTGCCAGTAGCCACACGCCAGGGACAGCCTCCTCGGTGGCCAACGTCCTGACTTTC. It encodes CASSHTPGTASSVANVLTF.

In nucleotides, the CDR3 is TGTGCCAGTAGTATGGCACAGCAATTCGGTCAGCCCCAGCATTTT. Amino acid sequence: CASSMAQQFGQPQHF. The rearrangement uses TRBV19 and TRBJ1-5; D call uncertain. This CDR3 spans 15 amino acids. The ends were cut back, 3 bases at V and 6 bases at J, with 15 bases in the middle. Germline CDR1 is LNHDA and CDR2 is SQIVND (reference sequence).

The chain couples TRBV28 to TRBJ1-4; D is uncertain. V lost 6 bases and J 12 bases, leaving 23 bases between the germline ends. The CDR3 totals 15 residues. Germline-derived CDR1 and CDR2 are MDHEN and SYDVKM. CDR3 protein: CASSRGGARIGELFF. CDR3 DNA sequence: TGTGCCAGCAGCCGGGGAGGAGCGCGAATTGGGGAACTGTTTTTT. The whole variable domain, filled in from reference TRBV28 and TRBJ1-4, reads DVKVTQSSRYLVKRTGEKVFLECVQDMDHENMFWYRQDPGLGLRLIYFSYDVKMKEKGDIPEGYSVSREKKERFSLILESASTNQTSMYLCASSRGGARIGELFFGSGTQLSVL.

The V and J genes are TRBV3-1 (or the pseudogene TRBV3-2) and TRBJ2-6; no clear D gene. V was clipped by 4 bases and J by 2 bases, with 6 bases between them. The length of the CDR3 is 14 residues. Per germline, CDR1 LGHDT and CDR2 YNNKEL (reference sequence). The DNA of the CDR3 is TGTGCCAGCAGCCCAGTCGCTGGGGCCAACGTCCTGACTTTC. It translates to CASSPVAGANVLTF.

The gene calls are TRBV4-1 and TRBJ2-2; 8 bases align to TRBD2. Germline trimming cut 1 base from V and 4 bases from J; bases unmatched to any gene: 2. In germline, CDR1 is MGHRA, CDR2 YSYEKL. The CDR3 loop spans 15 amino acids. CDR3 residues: CASSQAGGPTGELFF. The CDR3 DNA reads TGCGCCAGCAGCCAAGCGGGGGGGCCCACCGGGGAGCTGTTTTTT.

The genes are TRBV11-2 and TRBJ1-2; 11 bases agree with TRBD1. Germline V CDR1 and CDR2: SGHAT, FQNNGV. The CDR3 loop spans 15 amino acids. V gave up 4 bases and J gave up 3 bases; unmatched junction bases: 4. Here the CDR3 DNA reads TGTGCCAGCAGCTCCAGGGGACAGGGGGACTATGGCTACACCTTC. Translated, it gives CASSSRGQGDYGYTF.

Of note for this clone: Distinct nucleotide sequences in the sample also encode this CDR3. CDR3 sequence: CASSLEGDTQYF. The CDR3, as DNA: TGTGCCAGCAGTTTAGAGGGGGATACGCAGTATTTT. The chain carries TRBV12-3 or TRBV12-4 and TRBJ2-3; TRBD1 is a possible D gene (5 bases). There are 12 residues in the CDR3. The germline V and J ends were trimmed by 1 base and 6 bases, with 5 bases remaining between them.

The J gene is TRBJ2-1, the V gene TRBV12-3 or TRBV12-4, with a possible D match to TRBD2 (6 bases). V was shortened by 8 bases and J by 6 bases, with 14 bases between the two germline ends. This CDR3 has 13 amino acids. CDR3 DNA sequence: TGTGCCAGCCGGAGGGACGGAGCCAATGAGCAGTTCTTC. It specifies CASRRDGANEQFF.

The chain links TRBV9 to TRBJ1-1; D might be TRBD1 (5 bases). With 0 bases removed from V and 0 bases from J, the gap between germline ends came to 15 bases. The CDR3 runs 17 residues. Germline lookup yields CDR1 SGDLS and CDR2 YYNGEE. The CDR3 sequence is CASSVGAGSRVNTEAFF. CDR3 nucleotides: TGTGCCAGCAGCGTAGGGGCAGGGTCTAGAGTGAACACTGAAGCTTTCTTT.

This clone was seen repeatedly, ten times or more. Here the CDR3 DNA reads TGTGCCAGCAGTTCGTACAGGAAAGGTGGCTACACCTTC. This encodes CASSSYRKGGYTF. This chain links TRBV6-5 with TRBJ1-2; D might be TRBD1 (5 bases). Germline CDR1 reads MNHEY; CDR2 reads SVGAGI. CDR3 length equals 13 residues. The V end lost 4 bases, the J end lost 7 bases, and 13 bases lay between the germline ends.

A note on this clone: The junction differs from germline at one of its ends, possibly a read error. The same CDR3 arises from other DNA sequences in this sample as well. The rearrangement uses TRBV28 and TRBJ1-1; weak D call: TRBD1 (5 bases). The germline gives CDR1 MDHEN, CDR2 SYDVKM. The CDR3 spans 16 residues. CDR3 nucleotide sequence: TGTGCCAGCAGTTTACCCAAGACAGCAATGAATACTGAAGCTTTCTTT. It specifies CASSLPKTAMNTEAFF. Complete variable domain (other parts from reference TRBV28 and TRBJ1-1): DVKVTQSSRYLVKRTGEKVFLECVQDMDHENMFWYRQDPGLGLRLIYFSYDVKMKEKGDIPEGYSVSREKKERFSLILESASTNQTSMYLCASSLPKTAMNTEAFFGQGTRLTVV.

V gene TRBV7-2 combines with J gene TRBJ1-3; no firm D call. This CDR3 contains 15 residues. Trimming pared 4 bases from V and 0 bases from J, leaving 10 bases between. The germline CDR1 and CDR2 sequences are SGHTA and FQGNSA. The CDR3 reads CASSWDGSSGNTIYF. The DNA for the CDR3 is TGTGCCAGCAGCTGGGATGGGAGCTCTGGAAACACCATATATTTT. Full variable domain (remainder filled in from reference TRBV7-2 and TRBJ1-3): GAGVSQSPSNKVTEKGKDVELRCDPISGHTALYWYRQSLGQGLEFLIYFQGNSAPDKSGLPSDRFSAERTGGSVSTLTIQRTQQEDSAVYLCASSWDGSSGNTIYFGEGSWLTVV.

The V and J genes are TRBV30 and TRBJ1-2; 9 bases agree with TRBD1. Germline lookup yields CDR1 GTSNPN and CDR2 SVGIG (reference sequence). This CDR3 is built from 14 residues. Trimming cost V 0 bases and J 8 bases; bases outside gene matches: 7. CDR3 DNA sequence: TGTGCCTGGAGTGTATTCGGGGACAGGGCAGGCTACACCTTC. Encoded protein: CAWSVFGDRAGYTF.

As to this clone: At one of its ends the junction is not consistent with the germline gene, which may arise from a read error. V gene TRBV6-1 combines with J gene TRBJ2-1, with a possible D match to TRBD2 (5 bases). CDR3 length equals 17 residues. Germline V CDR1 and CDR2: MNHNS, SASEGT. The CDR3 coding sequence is TGTGCCAGCACTGAACGGTCCGGGTCGCCTATTAGCGATGAGCAGTTCTTC. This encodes CASTERSGSPISDEQFF.

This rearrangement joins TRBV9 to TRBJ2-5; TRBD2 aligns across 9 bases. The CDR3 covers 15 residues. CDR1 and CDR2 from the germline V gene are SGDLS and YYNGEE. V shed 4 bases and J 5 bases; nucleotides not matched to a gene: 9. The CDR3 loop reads CASSIRTSALETQYF. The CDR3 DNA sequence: TGTGCCAGCAGCATAAGGACTAGCGCCCTGGAGACCCAGTACTTC. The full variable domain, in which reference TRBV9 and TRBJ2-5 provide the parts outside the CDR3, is DSGVTQTPKHLITATGQRVTLRCSPRSGDLSVYWYQQSLDQGLQFLIQYYNGEERAKGNILERFSAQQFPDLHSELNLSSLELGDSALYFCASSIRTSALETQYFGPGTRLLVL.

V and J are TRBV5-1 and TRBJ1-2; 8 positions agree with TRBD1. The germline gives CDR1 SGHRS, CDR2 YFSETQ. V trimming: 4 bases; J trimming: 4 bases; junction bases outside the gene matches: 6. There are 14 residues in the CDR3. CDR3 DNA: TGCGCCAGCAGCCCCGGACAGGGAGGCTATGGCTACACCTTC. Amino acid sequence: CASSPGQGGYGYTF.